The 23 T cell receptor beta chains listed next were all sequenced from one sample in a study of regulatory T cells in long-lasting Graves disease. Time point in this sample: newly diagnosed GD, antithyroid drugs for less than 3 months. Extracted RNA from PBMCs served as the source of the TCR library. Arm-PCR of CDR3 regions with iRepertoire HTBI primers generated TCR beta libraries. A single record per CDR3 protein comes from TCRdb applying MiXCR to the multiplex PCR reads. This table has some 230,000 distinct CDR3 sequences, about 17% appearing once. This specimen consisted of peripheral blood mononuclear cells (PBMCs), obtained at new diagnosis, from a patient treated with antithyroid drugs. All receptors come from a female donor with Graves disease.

CDR3 sequence: CASSGGTANTGELFF. CDR3 sequence (DNA): TGTGCCAGCAGTGGCGGGACAGCTAACACCGGGGAGCTGTTTTTT. The chain is built from TRBV12-3 or TRBV12-4 and TRBJ2-2, with D possibly TRBD1 on 7 matching bases. V was cut by 5 bases and J by 2 bases, with 12 bases left in between. This CDR3 is 15 amino acids long.

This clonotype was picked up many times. The CDR3 here is CSASPGQVNEKLFF. The CDR3 DNA reads as TGCAGTGCTTCACCGGGACAGGTTAATGAAAAACTGTTTTTT. This chain joins TRBV20-1 and TRBJ1-4, with 8 bases fitting TRBD1. This CDR3 spans 14 amino acids. Germline V gene lookup returns CDR1 DFQATT and CDR2 SNEGSKA (reference sequence). V shed 5 bases, J shed 4 bases, and the junction held 6 bases outside the gene matches.

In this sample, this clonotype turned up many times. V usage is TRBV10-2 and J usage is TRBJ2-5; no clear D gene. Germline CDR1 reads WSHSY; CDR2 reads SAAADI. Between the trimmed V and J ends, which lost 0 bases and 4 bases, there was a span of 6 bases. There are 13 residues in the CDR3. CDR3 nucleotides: TGCGCCAGCAGTGAGTCGTTAGGAGAGACCCAGTACTTC. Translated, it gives CASSESLGETQYF.

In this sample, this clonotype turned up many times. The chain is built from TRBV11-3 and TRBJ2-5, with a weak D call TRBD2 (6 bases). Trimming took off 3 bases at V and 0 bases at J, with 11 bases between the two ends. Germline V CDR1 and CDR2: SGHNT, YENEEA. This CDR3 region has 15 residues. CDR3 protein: CASSLVSGHQETQYF. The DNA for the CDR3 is TGTGCCAGCAGCTTGGTCAGCGGGCACCAAGAGACCCAGTACTTC.

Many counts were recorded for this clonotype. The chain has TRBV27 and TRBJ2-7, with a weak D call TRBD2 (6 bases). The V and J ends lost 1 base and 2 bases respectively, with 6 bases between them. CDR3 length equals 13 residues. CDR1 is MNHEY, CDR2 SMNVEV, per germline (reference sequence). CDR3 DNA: TGTGCCAGCAGTTTATGGGGGGCCTACGAGCAGTACTTC. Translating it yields CASSLWGAYEQYF.

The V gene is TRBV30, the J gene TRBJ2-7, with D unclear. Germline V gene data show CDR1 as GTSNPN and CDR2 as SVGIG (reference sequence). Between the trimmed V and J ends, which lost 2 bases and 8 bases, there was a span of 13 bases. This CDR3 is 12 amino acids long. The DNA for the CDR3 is TGTGCCTGGAGTCGGCAGTTAGGCAAGCAGTACTTC. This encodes CAWSRQLGKQYF.

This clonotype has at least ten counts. The chain's CDR3 is CASSESGGWEYF. The DNA for the CDR3 is TGCGCCAGCAGTGAGTCTGGCGGGTGGGAGTACTTC. The genes are TRBV10-1 and TRBJ2-7; tentatively, D is TRBD2 (5 bases). V was shortened by 0 bases and J by 11 bases, with 11 bases between the two germline ends. CDR3 length: 12 residues. CDR1 and CDR2 from the germline V gene are WNHNN and SYGVQD (reference sequence).

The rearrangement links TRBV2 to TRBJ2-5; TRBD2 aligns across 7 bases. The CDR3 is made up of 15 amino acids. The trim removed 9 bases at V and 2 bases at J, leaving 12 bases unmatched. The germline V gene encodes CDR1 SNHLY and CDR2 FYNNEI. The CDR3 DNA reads TGTGCCAGGCTCCGGGTACGCGGGAGACAAGAGACCCAGTACTTC. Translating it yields CARLRVRGRQETQYF.

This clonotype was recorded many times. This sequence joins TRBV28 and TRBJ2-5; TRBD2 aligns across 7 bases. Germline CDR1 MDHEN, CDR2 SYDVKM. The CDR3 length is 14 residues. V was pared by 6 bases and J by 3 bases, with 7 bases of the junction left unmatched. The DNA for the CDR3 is TGTGCCAGCAGGGGGGGGACTCGGAAAGAGACCCAGTACTTC. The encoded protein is CASRGGTRKETQYF.

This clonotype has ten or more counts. In nucleotides, the CDR3 is TGCAGTGCTTCTAGCGGGAGGGGATGGATAGATACGCAGTATTTT. Its protein product is CSASSGRGWIDTQYF. The J gene is TRBJ2-3, the V gene TRBV20-1, with 12 bases that match TRBD2. V lost 5 bases and J lost 5; bases outside the gene matches: 8. The germline V gene has CDR1 DFQATT and CDR2 SNEGSKA (reference sequence). The CDR3 length is 15 residues.

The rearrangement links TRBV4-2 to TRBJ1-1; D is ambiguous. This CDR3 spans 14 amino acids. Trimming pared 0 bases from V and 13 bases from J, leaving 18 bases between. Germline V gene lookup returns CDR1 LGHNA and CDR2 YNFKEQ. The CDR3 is CASSQDIRFWSGFF. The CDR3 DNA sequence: TGTGCCAGCAGCCAAGATATCAGGTTCTGGAGTGGTTTCTTT.

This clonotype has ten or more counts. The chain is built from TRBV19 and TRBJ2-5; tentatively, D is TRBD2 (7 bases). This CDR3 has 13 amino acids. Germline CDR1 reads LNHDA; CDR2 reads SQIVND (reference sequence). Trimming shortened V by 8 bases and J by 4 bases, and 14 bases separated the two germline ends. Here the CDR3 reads CASSKGGGETQYF. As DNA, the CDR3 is TGTGCCAGTTCTAAGGGGGGGGGAGAGACCCAGTACTTC.

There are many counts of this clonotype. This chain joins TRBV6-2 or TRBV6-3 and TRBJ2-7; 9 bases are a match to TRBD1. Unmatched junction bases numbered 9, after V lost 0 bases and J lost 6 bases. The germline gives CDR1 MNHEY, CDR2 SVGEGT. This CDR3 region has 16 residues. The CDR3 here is CASSYSITGGKGEQYF. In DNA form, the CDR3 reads TGTGCCAGCAGTTACTCGATCACAGGGGGCAAGGGCGAGCAGTACTTC.

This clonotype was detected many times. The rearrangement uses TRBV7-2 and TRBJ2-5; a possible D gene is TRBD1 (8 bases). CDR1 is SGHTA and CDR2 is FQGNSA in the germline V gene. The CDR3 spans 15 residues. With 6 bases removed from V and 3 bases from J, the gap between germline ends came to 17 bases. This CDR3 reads CASSPNRGGKETQYF. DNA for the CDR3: TGTGCCAGCAGTCCCAACAGGGGGGGGAAAGAGACCCAGTACTTC.

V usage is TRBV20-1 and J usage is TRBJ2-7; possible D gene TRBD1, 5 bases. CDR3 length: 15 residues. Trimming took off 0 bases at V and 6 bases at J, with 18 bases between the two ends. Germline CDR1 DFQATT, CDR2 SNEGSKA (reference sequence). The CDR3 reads CSARDSATTTAEQYF. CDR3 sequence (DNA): TGCAGTGCTAGAGATTCGGCCACCACGACAGCCGAGCAGTACTTC.

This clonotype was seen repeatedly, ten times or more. The DNA of the CDR3 is TGTGCCAGCAGCCAGGACCTGGGACCCCTCCACTTT. Protein: CASSQDLGPLHF. The genes are TRBV5-6 and TRBJ1-6; D is unresolved. The CDR3 contains 12 residues. The germline CDR1 and CDR2 sequences are SGHDT and YYEEEE. V lost 4 bases to trimming and J lost 12 bases, with 11 bases between them.

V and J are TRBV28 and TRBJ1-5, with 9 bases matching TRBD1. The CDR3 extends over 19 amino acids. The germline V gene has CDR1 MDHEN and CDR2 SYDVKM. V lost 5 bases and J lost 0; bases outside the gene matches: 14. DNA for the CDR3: TGTGCCAGCAGTACTTTTTGGGACAGGGTGGAAAGTAGCAATCAGCCCCAGCATTTT. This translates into CASSTFWDRVESSNQPQHF.

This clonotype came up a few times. As DNA, the CDR3 is TGTGCCAGCAGCTCAAGACTAGCGCCGCGGGGGAATGAGCAGTTCTTC. It specifies CASSSRLAPRGNEQFF. This chain joins TRBV5-4 and TRBJ2-1; TRBD2 agrees at 8 bases. This CDR3 region has 16 residues. CDR1 and CDR2 from the germline V gene are SGHNT and YYREEE (reference sequence). The trim removed 3 bases at V and 7 bases at J, leaving 12 bases unmatched.

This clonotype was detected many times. In DNA, the CDR3 is TGTGCCATCAGTGAGGCGGGATCGGAAAAGACCCAGTACTTC. Its translation: CAISEAGSEKTQYF. The chain joins TRBV10-3 to TRBJ2-5; maybe TRBD2 (6 bases). The germline gives CDR1 ENHRY, CDR2 SYGVKD. V was clipped by 2 bases and J by 6 bases, with 13 bases between them. This CDR3 region has 14 residues.

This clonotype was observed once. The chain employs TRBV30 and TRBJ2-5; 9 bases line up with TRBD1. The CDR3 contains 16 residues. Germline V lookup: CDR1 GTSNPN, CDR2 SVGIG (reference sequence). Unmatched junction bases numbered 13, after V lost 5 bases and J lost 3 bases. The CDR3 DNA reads TGTGCCTGGGCCCCATGGGCGGACAGGGGCGAAGAGACCCAGTACTTC. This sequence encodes CAWAPWADRGEETQYF.

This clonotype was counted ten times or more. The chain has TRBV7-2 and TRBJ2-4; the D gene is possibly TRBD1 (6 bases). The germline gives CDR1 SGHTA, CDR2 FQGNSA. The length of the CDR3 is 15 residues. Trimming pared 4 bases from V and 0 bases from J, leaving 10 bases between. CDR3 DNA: TGTGCCAGCAGCTCCCGGACAGTAGCCAAAAACATTCAGTACTTC. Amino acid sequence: CASSSRTVAKNIQYF.

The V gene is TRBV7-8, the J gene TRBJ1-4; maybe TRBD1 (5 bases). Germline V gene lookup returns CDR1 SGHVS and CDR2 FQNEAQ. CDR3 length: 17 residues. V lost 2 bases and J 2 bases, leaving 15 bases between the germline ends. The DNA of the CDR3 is TGTGCCAGCAGCTTAAGCCCAGGGACGAGGACTAATGAAAAACTGTTTTTT. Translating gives CASSLSPGTRTNEKLFF. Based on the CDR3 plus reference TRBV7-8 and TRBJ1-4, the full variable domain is GAGVSQSPRYKVAKRGQDVALRCDPISGHVSLFWYQQALGQGPEFLTYFQNEAQLDKSGLPSDRFFAERPEGSVSTLKIQRTQQEDSAVYLCASSLSPGTRTNEKLFFGSGTQLSVL.

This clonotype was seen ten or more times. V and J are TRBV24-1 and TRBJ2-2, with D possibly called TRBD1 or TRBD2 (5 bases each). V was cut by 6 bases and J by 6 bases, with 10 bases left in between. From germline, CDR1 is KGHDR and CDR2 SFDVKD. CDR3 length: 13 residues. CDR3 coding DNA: TGTGCCACCAGTCCCCAGGGAGCCGGGGAGCTGTTTTTT. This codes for CATSPQGAGELFF.